These T cell receptor beta chains were read from a single sample in a study of T cells in tumors after PD-1 blockade. Here immunoSEQ multiplex PCR was the method, and the copy in TCRdb shows in-frame clones only, minus some. The sample carries some 18,000 clones, about 84% recorded once. This specimen consisted of PBMCs, obtained after anti-PD-1 therapy. The origin of the receptors is a human donor with advanced basal cell or squamous cell carcinoma (not recorded which). The CDR3 runs from the conserved cysteine through the conserved F or W. A D gene is named only where the DNA matches it firmly. A clone size is listed for some rows: how often the clone was seen (once, few, many), or a class if it is expanded.

d_call	clone_size	v_call	j_call	cdr3_length	cdr3_aa
TRBD1	.	TRBV6-6	TRBJ1-3	13	CASRTGSGNTIYF
.	.	TRBV6-1	TRBJ2-2	16	CASSEASGADTGELFF
.	.	TRBV27	TRBJ1-4	15	CASSFFGGANEKLFF
TRBD1	.	TRBV27	TRBJ1-3	13	CASMSWDRNTIYF
.	.	TRBV5-4	TRBJ2-3	16	CASSTSRERSTDTQYF
.	.	TRBV23-1	TRBJ1-2	15	CASSRGTRRDYGYTF
TRBD1	medium-sized	TRBV25-1	TRBJ2-1	13	CASSAGQVGEQFF
.	.	TRBV5-6	TRBJ2-1	17	CASSFDHRGWGRNEQFF
TRBD1	.	TRBV6-5	TRBJ1-2	14	CASSGQGKNYGYTF
TRBD2	.	TRBV19	TRBJ2-3	17	CASRTSGWGRDTDTQYF
TRBD2	.	TRBV7-8	TRBJ2-1	12	CASSLVLTSLFF
.	.	TRBV7-9	TRBJ1-4	17	CASSLRGDPNFNEKLFF
.	.	TRBV5-1	TRBJ2-3	13	CASSLGRTDTQYF
.	once	TRBV10-3	TRBJ1-5	12	CAVGPFNQPQHF
TRBD2	.	TRBV3-1/TRBV3-2	TRBJ2-7	15	CASSQGLAVSYEQYF
.	.	TRBV5-6	TRBJ2-5	17	CASSRIWGWEEKETQYF
TRBD2	.	TRBV4-1	TRBJ2-3	16	CASSQVTSDYTDTQYF
.	once	TRBV7-9	TRBJ1-5	12	CASSLVGQPQHF
TRBD1	.	TRBV19	TRBJ2-5	15	CASSEGTGLKETQYF
TRBD1	.	TRBV27	TRBJ1-4	16	CASRRDRDRGNEKLFF
.	.	TRBV3-1/TRBV3-2	TRBJ1-3	14	CASSQGGLGNTIYF
.	.	TRBV9	TRBJ2-2	12	CASSQRTGELFF
.	few	TRBV28	TRBJ2-1	17	CASSASPGPEFVTEQFF
TRBD2	.	TRBV18	TRBJ2-1	17	CASSPPGGGRGDNEQFF
.	.	TRBV13	TRBJ2-7	15	CASSARDMGSYEQYF
.	.	TRBV11-3	TRBJ2-7	17	CASSLSRWRSGSYEQYF
TRBD2	.	TRBV3-1/TRBV3-2	TRBJ2-5	18	CASSQESLAGGIQETQYF
.	few	TRBV14	TRBJ2-1	16	CASSQGHGLGYNEQFF
.	.	TRBV5-1	TRBJ2-7	12	CASSSSGNEQYF
.	.	TRBV4-1	TRBJ1-1	14	CASSPQGRNGEAFF
.	.	TRBV5-4	TRBJ1-1	13	CASSSTLPGGAFF
TRBD1	.	TRBV18	TRBJ1-1	16	CASSPAGTGAETEAFF
.	.	TRBV5-1	TRBJ2-2	15	CASSFDGPNTGELFF
TRBD1	once	TRBV5-1	TRBJ1-3	18	CASSFTAGTGHSGNTIYF
.	.	TRBV7-6	TRBJ2-1	14	CASTPEGPYNEQFF
.	.	TRBV7-2	TRBJ1-3	14	CASSLLLSGNTIYF
TRBD1	few	TRBV19	TRBJ1-5	15	CASRQGNSPNQPQHF
TRBD2	.	TRBV10-3	TRBJ2-5	15	CAISDSAGEEETQYF
.	.	TRBV19	TRBJ2-7	14	CASSIQGSTYEQYF
TRBD2	.	TRBV6-1	TRBJ2-5	21	CASSEFEGRMGLAGVRETQYF
TRBD1	.	TRBV19	TRBJ2-5	15	CASSKTGLEMETQYF
.	few	TRBV15	TRBJ1-5	15	CATSRERENNQPQHF
.	few	TRBV5-1	TRBJ1-6	14	CASSFRGDNSPLHF
.	.	TRBV2	TRBJ1-1	11	CASSTNTEAFF
TRBD2	.	TRBV27	TRBJ2-3	15	CATALLAGGTDTQYF
.	.	TRBV7-8	TRBJ2-7	16	CASNAGFLGAGYEQYF
.	.	TRBV7-9	TRBJ2-7	15	CASSLVIGGDEGQYF
.	.	TRBV18	TRBJ2-5	12	CASSLRGETQYF
.	.	TRBV29-1	TRBJ2-1	13	CSVESDGRGEQFF